The 32 T cell receptor beta chains below all came from one sample that was sequenced in a study of blood T cells in healthy people across ages. For the second PCR, which ran for 7 to 11 cycles, a sample-barcoded 5' primer and a J-beta primer mix were used. MiXCR, run by TCRdb on the 5' RACE reads, gives a single entry per CDR3 protein. The table lists some 370,000 distinct CDR3 sequences, roughly half of them singletons. The sample consisted of blood. The receptors derive from a man in his sixties in good health.

This clonotype was detected a few times. V and J are TRBV24-1 and TRBJ2-3, with TRBD1 matching over 7 bases. This CDR3 contains 15 residues. Trimming at V came to 4 bases and at J to 6 bases, leaving 9 bases not matched to a gene. Germline V CDR1 and CDR2: KGHDR, SFDVKD. CDR3 sequence (DNA): TGTGCCACCAGTGACACGACAGGGCCAAGGGATACGCAGTATTTT. It encodes CATSDTTGPRDTQYF.

This sequence joins TRBV21-1 and TRBJ1-2; the table's D call TRBD1 went unverified against the DNA. TRBV21-1 is a pseudogene. This CDR3 region has 16 residues. CDR3 sequence: CASSRPTDRGIYGYTF. The DNA of the CDR3 is TGTGCCAGCAGCCGCCCCACGGACAGGGGAATCTATGGCTACACCTTC.

This rearrangement joins TRBV19 to TRBJ2-5, with 8 bases lining up with TRBD2. The V gene's germline CDR1 is LNHDA and CDR2 SQIVND (reference sequence). Trimming at V came to 5 bases and at J to 5 bases, leaving 10 bases not matched to a gene. The CDR3 totals 15 residues. This CDR3 is CASSEGTGTRETQYF. The DNA for the CDR3 is TGTGCCAGTAGTGAGGGTACCGGGACTAGGGAGACCCAGTACTTC.

The CDR3 DNA reads TGTGCCAGCTGCCTACGGACTGAAGCTTTCTTT. Protein product: CASCLRTEAFF. The chain links TRBV12-3 or TRBV12-4 to TRBJ1-1, with D unclear. The V gene lost 8 bases and the J gene lost 5 bases, with 9 bases spanning the gap. The CDR3 extends over 11 amino acids.

This clonotype was recorded many times. CDR3: CASSQNQGVAEQFF. CDR3 in DNA: TGTGCCAGCAGTCAGAATCAGGGGGTTGCTGAGCAGTTCTTC. This chain links TRBV3-1 with TRBJ2-1; 7 bases agree with TRBD1. Looked up from germline, CDR1 is LGHDT and CDR2 is YNNKEL (reference sequence). V trimming: 6 bases; J trimming: 9 bases; junction bases outside the gene matches: 11. The CDR3 is 14 residues long.

The gene calls are TRBV11-1 and TRBJ1-1; D may be TRBD1 (5 bases). Trimming took off 0 bases at V and 2 bases at J, with 7 bases between the two ends. The V gene's germline CDR1 is SGHAT and CDR2 FQDESV (reference sequence). The CDR3 is 14 amino acids. CDR3 sequence: CASSLAGANTEAFF. Here the CDR3 DNA reads TGTGCCAGCAGCTTAGCAGGGGCCAACACTGAAGCTTTCTTT.

The chain has TRBV14 and TRBJ1-4; possibly TRBD1 for D (5 bases). CDR3 size: 13 residues. Trimming removed 4 bases at V and 4 bases at J, with 7 bases between. The germline gives CDR1 SGHDN, CDR2 FVKESK. The CDR3 protein is CASSRQLNEKLFF. Here the CDR3 DNA reads TGTGCCAGCAGCCGACAGCTTAATGAAAAACTGTTTTTT.

This clonotype was counted at least ten times. The J gene is TRBJ2-3, the V gene TRBV7-6; D perhaps matches TRBD1 (6 bases). CDR1 is SGHVS and CDR2 is FNYEAQ in the germline V gene. The CDR3 consists of 14 residues. Trimming removed 4 bases at V and 2 bases at J, with 10 bases between. The CDR3, as DNA: TGTGCCAGCAGCTCGACAGGCCCCACAGATACGCAGTATTTT. Translating it yields CASSSTGPTDTQYF.

V gene TRBV10-3 combines with J gene TRBJ2-1; tentatively, D is TRBD1 (5 bases). The J call is doubtful: the DNA matches TRBJ2-7 better. Germline V lookup: CDR1 ENHRY, CDR2 SYGVKD. The length of the CDR3 is 15 residues. The DNA of the CDR3 is TGTGCCATCAGTCCAACCGACAGCTCCTACAATGAGCAGTACTTC. Translated, it gives CAISPTDSSYNEQYF.

The chain employs TRBV28 and TRBJ2-3; perhaps TRBD2 as D (7 bases). The CDR3 has 13 residues. Per germline, CDR1 MDHEN and CDR2 SYDVKM. With 7 bases removed from V and 7 bases from J, the gap between germline ends came to 15 bases. The DNA for the CDR3 is TGTGCCAGCAACCCCCGGGGGGCACATACGCAGTATTTT. Translated, it gives CASNPRGAHTQYF.

This clonotype showed up many times. Here the CDR3 reads CSAAPDSSYEQYF. The CDR3 DNA reads TGCAGTGCGGCCCCTGATAGCTCCTACGAGCAGTACTTC. The rearrangement links TRBV20-1 to TRBJ2-7; D gene uncertain. Germline loops: CDR1 DFQATT, CDR2 SNEGSKA (reference sequence). V was trimmed by 6 bases and J by 0 bases, leaving 12 bases between them. The CDR3 spans 13 residues.

This clonotype turned up a few times. The chain couples TRBV12-3 or TRBV12-4 to TRBJ2-3; a weak D match, TRBD1 (5 bases). V was cut by 5 bases and J by 8 bases, with 14 bases left in between. The CDR3 extends over 13 amino acids. CDR3 loop: CASSPDLGVTQYF. The CDR3 region has the DNA TGTGCCAGCAGTCCTGACTTAGGGGTTACGCAGTATTTT.

The CDR3 spells CASRERESYNEQFF. CDR3 nucleotides: TGTGCCAGCAGAGAGCGGGAATCCTACAATGAGCAGTTCTTC. The chain combines TRBV2 with TRBJ2-1; 7 nucleotides match TRBD2. The germline gives CDR1 SNHLY, CDR2 FYNNEI. With V trimmed by 6 bases and J by 1 base, 3 bases remained unmatched. The CDR3 sequence is 14 residues long.

About this clonotype: Given a much more abundant clone one base away, this may be a read error. The V gene is TRBV5-1, the J gene TRBJ1-2; 9 bases line up with TRBD1. Germline CDR1 reads SGHRS; CDR2 reads YFSETQ. Germline trimming cut 3 bases from V and 4 bases from J; bases unmatched to any gene: 4. The CDR3 spans 14 residues. The CDR3 DNA reads as TGCGCCAGCAGCTCCCGGGACAGGGTCTATGGCTACACCTTC. This encodes CASSSRDRVYGYTF.

This clonotype occurred a few times. This chain connects TRBV20-1 to TRBJ2-7, with TRBD2 identical over 7 bases. There are 13 residues in the CDR3. Germline CDR1 reads DFQATT; CDR2 reads SNEGSKA (reference sequence). V was pared by 8 bases and J by 3 bases, with 10 bases of the junction left unmatched. The CDR3 reads CSHWAGESYEQYF. The CDR3, as DNA: TGCAGTCATTGGGCGGGAGAGAGCTACGAGCAGTACTTC.

There are a few counts of this clonotype. V and J are TRBV7-6 and TRBJ2-5; no firm D call. CDR3 length: 12 residues. Germline CDR1 is SGHVS and CDR2 is FNYEAQ. Between the trimmed V and J ends, which lost 6 bases and 5 bases, there was a span of 10 bases. The chain's CDR3 is CASSPSPETQYF. The CDR3 nucleotides read TGTGCCAGCAGTCCAAGCCCTGAGACCCAGTACTTC. The full variable domain, in which reference TRBV7-6 and TRBJ2-5 provide the parts outside the CDR3, is GAGVSQSPRYKVTKRGQDVALRCDPISGHVSLYWYRQALGQGPEFLTYFNYEAQQDKSGLPNDRFSAERPEGSISTLTIQRTEQRDSAMYRCASSPSPETQYFGPGTRLLVL.

In the case of this clonotype: The CDR3 carries no conserved terminal phenylalanine or tryptophan, so it likely arises from a read error. The rearrangement links TRBV4-2 to TRBJ2-4; D may be TRBD1 or TRBD2 (5 bases each). V gave up 0 bases and J gave up 3 bases, with 12 bases separating them. The CDR3 totals 16 residues. Germline CDR1 is LGHNA and CDR2 is YNFKEQ. This CDR3 is CASSQDGTHDKNIQYL. The CDR3 DNA reads TGTGCCAGCAGCCAAGATGGGACCCACGACAAAAACATTCAGTACCTC.

The chain carries TRBV20-1 and TRBJ2-3; D remains unclear. The germline V gene has CDR1 DFQATT and CDR2 SNEGSKA (reference sequence). V was clipped by 4 bases and J by 0 bases, with 14 bases between them. This CDR3 is 15 amino acids long. The CDR3 loop is CSAIDDGISTDTQYF. In DNA, the CDR3 is TGCAGTGCTATCGATGACGGAATTAGCACAGATACGCAGTATTTT.

V and J are TRBV15 and TRBJ2-3; no clear D. The CDR3 length is 14 residues. Trimming removed 5 bases at V and 1 base at J, with 10 bases between. Germline CDR1 is LNHNV and CDR2 is YYDKDF (reference sequence). The CDR3 region has the DNA TGTGCCACCAGCCCCAGAGCCCGCACAGATACGCAGTATTTT. Translation: CATSPRARTDTQYF.

The chain couples TRBV5-1 to TRBJ2-6, with 8 bases matching TRBD1. The length of the CDR3 is 17 residues. Germline lookup yields CDR1 SGHRS and CDR2 YFSETQ. V was clipped by 2 bases and J by 2 bases; unmatched bases: 6. The CDR3 sequence: CASSLQGGYAGANVLTF. CDR3 in DNA: TGCGCCAGCAGCTTACAGGGGGGTTATGCTGGGGCCAACGTCCTGACTTTC.

This chain connects TRBV28 to TRBJ2-7; 7 bases are a match to TRBD1. This CDR3 has 15 residues. Trimming at V came to 8 bases and at J to 3 bases, leaving 13 bases not matched to a gene. Germline V gives CDR1 MDHEN, CDR2 SYDVKM. DNA for the CDR3: TGTGCCAGCCCTCCTCCCGGGACAGCCTTCTACGAGCAGTACTTC. It codes for CASPPPGTAFYEQYF.

The chain has TRBV30 and TRBJ2-2; D could derive from TRBD1 or TRBD2 (5 bases each). Trimming pared 0 bases from V and 7 bases from J, leaving 9 bases between. This CDR3 region has 13 residues. Germline V lookup: CDR1 GTSNPN, CDR2 SVGIG (reference sequence). As DNA, the CDR3 is TGTGCCTGGAGTGTCCGGGGCGGCGGGGAGCTGTTTTTT. It translates to CAWSVRGGGELFF.

CDR3 sequence reads: CASSSRTGGRTDTQYF. The CDR3 nucleotides are TGTGCCAGCAGCTCGAGGACAGGGGGCCGCACAGATACGCAGTATTTT. This chain joins TRBV7-9 and TRBJ2-3, with 11 bases matching TRBD1. V lost 4 bases and J lost 1; bases outside the gene matches: 4. Germline V gives CDR1 SEHNR, CDR2 FQNEAQ (reference sequence). The CDR3 runs 16 residues.

This clonotype was seen repeatedly, ten times or more. The chain is built from TRBV4-2 and TRBJ2-6, with D unresolved. Between the trimmed V and J ends, which lost 4 bases and 0 bases, there was a span of 10 bases. This CDR3 is 16 amino acids long. The germline V gene encodes CDR1 LGHNA and CDR2 YNFKEQ. The CDR3 here is CASSRAAISGANVLTF. DNA for the CDR3: TGTGCCAGCAGCCGGGCAGCTATCTCTGGGGCCAACGTCCTGACTTTC.

The chain combines TRBV7-2 with TRBJ2-5; the D gene is possibly TRBD2 (6 bases). Germline assignment: CDR1 SGHTA and CDR2 FQGNSA. This CDR3 contains 15 residues. Trimming left V 5 bases short and J 4 bases short, with 17 bases between. This CDR3 is CTSSPTLSGLETQYF. The CDR3 region has the DNA TGTACCAGCAGCCCTACCCTTAGCGGCCTAGAGACCCAGTACTTC.

The chain joins TRBV20-1 to TRBJ2-4; 9 positions agree with TRBD2. Judging by the DNA end, TRBJ2-7 fits better; the J call may be wrong. Germline values: CDR1 DFQATT, CDR2 SNEGSKA (reference sequence). The CDR3 sequence is 14 residues long. CDR3 sequence reads: CSARDIGGRGEQYF. In DNA, the CDR3 is TGCAGTGCTAGAGATATCGGCGGGAGGGGCGAGCAGTACTTC.

The chain has TRBV11-2 and TRBJ2-7, with 12 bases identical to TRBD2. CDR1 SGHAT and CDR2 FQNNGV come from the germline V gene. The V gene end was trimmed by 5 bases and the J gene end by 0 bases; junction bases not matched to a gene: 11. CDR3 length: 18 residues. The CDR3 is CASSHGLAGFTGSYEQYF. The CDR3 DNA sequence: TGTGCCAGCAGCCATGGACTAGCGGGATTTACAGGCTCCTACGAGCAGTACTTC.

This clonotype has just a few counts. V usage is TRBV5-5 and J usage is TRBJ2-1; 10 positions agree with TRBD2. This CDR3 is built from 17 residues. Germline V CDR1 and CDR2: SGHKS, YYEKEE (reference sequence). The ends lost 5 bases at V and 9 bases at J; junction bases unmatched: 17. This chain's CDR3 is CASRMAGLAGVTFEQFF. As DNA, the CDR3 is TGTGCCAGCAGGATGGCGGGGCTAGCGGGAGTAACGTTTGAGCAGTTCTTC.

The chain combines TRBV20-1 with TRBJ1-2; weak D call: TRBD1 (6 bases). CDR3 length equals 15 residues. CDR1 and CDR2 (germline): DFQATT, SNEGSKA (reference sequence). The V and J ends lost 0 bases and 5 bases respectively, with 16 bases between them. The CDR3 is CSARDPGSGAYGYTF. The CDR3 DNA is TGCAGTGCTAGAGACCCAGGGTCGGGGGCGTATGGCTACACCTTC.

The genes are TRBV11-2 and TRBJ2-1; TRBD2 matches at 8 bases. The CDR3 is 16 amino acids. V was clipped by 5 bases and J by 9 bases; unmatched bases: 15. Germline-derived CDR1 and CDR2 are SGHAT and FQNNGV. This chain's CDR3 is CASSPTGLGPGGEQFF. As DNA, the CDR3 is TGTGCCAGCAGCCCAACGGGACTAGGCCCAGGAGGTGAGCAGTTCTTC.

This clonotype has just a few counts. The rearrangement joins TRBV20-1 to TRBJ2-5; D not certain. V lost 3 bases and J 5 bases, leaving 7 bases between the germline ends. There are 11 residues in the CDR3. Germline CDR1 reads DFQATT; CDR2 reads SNEGSKA (reference sequence). In nucleotides, the CDR3 is TGCAGTGCTAGTTTTAGGGAGACCCAGTACTTC. Protein sequence: CSASFRETQYF.

This clonotype showed up just a few times. The rearrangement uses TRBV7-6 and TRBJ2-7; 9 bases are shared with TRBD1. V lost 3 bases to trimming and J lost 3 bases; unmatched junction nucleotides: 3. This CDR3 region has 14 residues. CDR1 is SGHVS and CDR2 is FNYEAQ in the germline V gene. The DNA for the CDR3 is TGTGCCAGCAGCTTTGGGACAGGGTTCTACGAGCAGTACTTC. Residues: CASSFGTGFYEQYF.